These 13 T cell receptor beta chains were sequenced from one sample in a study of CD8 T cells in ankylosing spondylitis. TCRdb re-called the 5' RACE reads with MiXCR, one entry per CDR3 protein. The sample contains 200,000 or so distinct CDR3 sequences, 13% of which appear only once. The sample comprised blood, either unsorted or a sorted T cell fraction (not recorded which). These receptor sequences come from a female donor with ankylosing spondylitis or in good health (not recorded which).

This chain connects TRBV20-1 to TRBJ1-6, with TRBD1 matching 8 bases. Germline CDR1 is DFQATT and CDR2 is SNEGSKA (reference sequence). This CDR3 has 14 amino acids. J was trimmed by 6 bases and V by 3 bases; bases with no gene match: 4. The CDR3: CSARETGVNSPLHF. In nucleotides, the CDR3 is TGCAGTGCTAGGGAGACAGGGGTTAATTCACCCCTCCACTTT.

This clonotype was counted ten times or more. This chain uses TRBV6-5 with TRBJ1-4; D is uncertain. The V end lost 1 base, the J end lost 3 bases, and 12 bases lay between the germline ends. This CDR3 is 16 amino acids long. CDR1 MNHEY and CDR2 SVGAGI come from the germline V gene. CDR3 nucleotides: TGTGCCAGCAGTTACTTCGGGCCTGGGGCTAATGAAAAACTGTTTTTT. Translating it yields CASSYFGPGANEKLFF.

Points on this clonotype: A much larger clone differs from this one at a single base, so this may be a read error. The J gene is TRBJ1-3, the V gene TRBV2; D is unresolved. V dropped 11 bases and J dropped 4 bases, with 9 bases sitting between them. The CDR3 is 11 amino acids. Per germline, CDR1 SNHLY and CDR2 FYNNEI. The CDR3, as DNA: TGTGCCGGCAACGGAGGAAACACCATATATTTT. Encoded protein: CAGNGGNTIYF.

CDR3 protein: CSAGLAGGPSYEQYF. The CDR3 DNA reads as TGCAGTGCTGGACTAGCGGGAGGGCCGTCCTACGAGCAGTACTTC. The genes are TRBV20-1 and TRBJ2-7; 15 bases agree with TRBD2. The V gene's germline CDR1 is DFQATT and CDR2 SNEGSKA (reference sequence). J lost 1 base, V lost 5 bases, and 3 bases had no gene match. This CDR3 is 15 amino acids long.

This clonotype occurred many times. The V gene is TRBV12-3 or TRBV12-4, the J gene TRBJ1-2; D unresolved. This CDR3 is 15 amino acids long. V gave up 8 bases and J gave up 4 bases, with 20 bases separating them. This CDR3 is CASALFGGLSYGYTF. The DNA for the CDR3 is TGTGCCAGCGCCCTCTTTGGCGGACTTTCCTATGGCTACACCTTC.

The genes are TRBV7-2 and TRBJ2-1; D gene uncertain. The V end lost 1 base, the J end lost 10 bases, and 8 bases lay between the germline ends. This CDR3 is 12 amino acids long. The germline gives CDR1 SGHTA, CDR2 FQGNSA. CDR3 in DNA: TGTGCCAGCAGCTTAGGGGTTGGGGAGCAGTTCTTC. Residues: CASSLGVGEQFF.

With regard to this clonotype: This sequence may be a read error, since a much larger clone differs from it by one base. CDR3 DNA sequence: TGTGCCAGCAGCCAGTGGTCAGGGGATGAAAAACCGTTTTTT. It encodes CASSQWSGDEKPFF. V gene TRBV7-2 combines with J gene TRBJ1-4, with TRBD1 as a possible D gene (6 bases). The CDR3 runs 14 residues. Germline V gene sequence: CDR1 SGHTA, CDR2 FQGNSA. Together with reference TRBV7-2 and TRBJ1-4, the CDR3 gives the full variable domain: GAGVSQSPSNKVTEKGKDVELRCDPISGHTALYWYRQSLGQGLEFLIYFQGNSAPDKSGLPSDRFSAERTGGSVSTLTIQRTQQEDSAVYLCASSQWSGDEKPFFGSGTQLSVL.

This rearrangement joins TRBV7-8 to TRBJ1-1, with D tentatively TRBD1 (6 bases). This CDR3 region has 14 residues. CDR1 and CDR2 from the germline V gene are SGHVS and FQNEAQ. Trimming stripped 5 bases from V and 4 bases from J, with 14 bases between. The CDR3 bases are TGTGCCAGCAGCAACAGGGCGGGGGTCACTGAAGCTTTCTTT. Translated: CASSNRAGVTEAFF.

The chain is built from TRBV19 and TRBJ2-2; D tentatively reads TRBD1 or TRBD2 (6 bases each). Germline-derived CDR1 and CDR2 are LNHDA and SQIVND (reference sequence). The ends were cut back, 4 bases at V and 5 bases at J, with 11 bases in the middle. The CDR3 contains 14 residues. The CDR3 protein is CASSRGGGTGELFF. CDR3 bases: TGTGCCAGTAGTAGAGGGGGAGGTACCGGGGAGCTGTTTTTT.

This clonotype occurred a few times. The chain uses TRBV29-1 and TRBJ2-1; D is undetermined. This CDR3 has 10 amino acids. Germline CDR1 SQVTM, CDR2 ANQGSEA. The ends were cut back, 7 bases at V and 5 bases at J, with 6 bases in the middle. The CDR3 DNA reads TGCAGCGCTAGGCACAATGAGCAGTTCTTC. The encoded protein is CSARHNEQFF.

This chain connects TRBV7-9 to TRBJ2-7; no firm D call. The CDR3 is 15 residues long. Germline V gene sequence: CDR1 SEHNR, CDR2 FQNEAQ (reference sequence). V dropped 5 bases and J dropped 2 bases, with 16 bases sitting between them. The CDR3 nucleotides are TGTGCCAGCAGCCGAGGTTGGGATAGACCCTACGAGCAGTACTTC. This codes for CASSRGWDRPYEQYF.

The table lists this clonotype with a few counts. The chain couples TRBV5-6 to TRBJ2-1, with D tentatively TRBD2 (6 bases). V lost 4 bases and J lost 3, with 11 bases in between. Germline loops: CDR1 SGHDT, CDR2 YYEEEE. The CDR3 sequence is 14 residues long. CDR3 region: CASSRRGGYNEQFF. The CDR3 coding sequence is TGTGCCAGCAGCCGGAGGGGCGGCTACAATGAGCAGTTCTTC.

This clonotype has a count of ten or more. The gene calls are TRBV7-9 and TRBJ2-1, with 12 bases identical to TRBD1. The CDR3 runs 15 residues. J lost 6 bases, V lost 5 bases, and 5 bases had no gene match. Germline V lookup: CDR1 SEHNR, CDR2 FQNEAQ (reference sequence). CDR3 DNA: TGTGCCAGCAGCCCCGGGACAGGGGGCTTCAATGAGCAGTTCTTC. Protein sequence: CASSPGTGGFNEQFF.